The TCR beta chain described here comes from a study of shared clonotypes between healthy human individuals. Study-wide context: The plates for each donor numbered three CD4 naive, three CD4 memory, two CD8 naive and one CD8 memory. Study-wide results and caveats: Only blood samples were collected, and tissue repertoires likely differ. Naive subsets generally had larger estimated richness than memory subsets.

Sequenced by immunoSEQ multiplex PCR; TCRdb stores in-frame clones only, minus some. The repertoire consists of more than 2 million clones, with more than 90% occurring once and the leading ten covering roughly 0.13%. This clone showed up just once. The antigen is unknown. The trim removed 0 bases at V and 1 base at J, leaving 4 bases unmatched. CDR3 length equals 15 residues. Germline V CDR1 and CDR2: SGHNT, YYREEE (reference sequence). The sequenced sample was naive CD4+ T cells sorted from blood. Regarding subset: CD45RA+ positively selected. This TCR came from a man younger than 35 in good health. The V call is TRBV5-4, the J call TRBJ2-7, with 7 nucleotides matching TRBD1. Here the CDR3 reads CASSLAGTASYEQYF. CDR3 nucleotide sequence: TGTGCCAGCAGCTTGGCTGGGACAGCGTCCTACGAGCAGTACTTC. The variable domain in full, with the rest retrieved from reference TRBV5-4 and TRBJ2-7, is ETGVTQSPTHLIKTRGQQVTLRCSSQSGHNTVSWYQQALGQGPQFIFQYYREEENGRGNFPPRFSGLQFPNYSSELNVNALELDDSALYLCASSLAGTASYEQYFGPGTRLTVT.